This T cell receptor beta chain was recorded in a study of blood T cell repertoires in COVID-19. The overall study: COVID-19 samples, acute and convalescent, were from the United States, Italy and Spain. T cells, B-cell-depleted T cells, or PBMCs provided the cDNA or gDNA that served as material.

V lost 6 bases, J lost 5 bases, and 7 bases stayed unmatched. CDR1 MNHEY and CDR2 SVGAGI come from the germline V gene. This CDR3 has 14 residues. Clones were sequenced by immunoSEQ multiplex PCR, and TCRdb holds only the in-frame ones, with some missing. The sample carries approximately 110,000 clones, 70% to 90% recorded once. Specimen: peripheral blood. The chain couples TRBV6-5 to TRBJ2-5; TRBD1 aligns across 9 bases. The receptor comes from a human donor in a cohort sampled during active COVID-19. CDR3 coding DNA: TGTGCCAGCAGCTTAACAGGGGGCTGGGAGACCCAGTACTTC. As protein: CASSLTGGWETQYF.